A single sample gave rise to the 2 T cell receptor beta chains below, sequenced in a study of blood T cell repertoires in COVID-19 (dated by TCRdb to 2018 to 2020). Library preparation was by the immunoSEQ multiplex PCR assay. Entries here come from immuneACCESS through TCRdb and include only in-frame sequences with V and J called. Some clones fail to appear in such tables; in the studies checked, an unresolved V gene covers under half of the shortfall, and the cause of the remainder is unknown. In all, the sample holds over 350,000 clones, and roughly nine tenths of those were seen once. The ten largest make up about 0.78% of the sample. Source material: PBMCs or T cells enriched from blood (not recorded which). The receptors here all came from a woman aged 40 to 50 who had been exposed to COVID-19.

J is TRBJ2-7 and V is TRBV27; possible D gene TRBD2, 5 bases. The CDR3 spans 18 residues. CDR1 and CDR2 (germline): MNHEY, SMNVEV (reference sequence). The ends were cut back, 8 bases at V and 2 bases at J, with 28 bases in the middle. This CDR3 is CASHPPGFMPPRTYEQYF. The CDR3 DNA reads TGTGCCAGCCATCCACCGGGATTCATGCCCCCGCGGACCTACGAGCAGTACTTC.

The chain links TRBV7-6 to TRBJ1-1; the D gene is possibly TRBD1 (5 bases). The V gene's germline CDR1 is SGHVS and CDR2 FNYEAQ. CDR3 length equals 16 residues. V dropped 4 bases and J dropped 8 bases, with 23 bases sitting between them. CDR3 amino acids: CASSSGHWGSGLEAFF. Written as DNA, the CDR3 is TGTGCCAGCAGCTCCGGACACTGGGGATCCGGTTTAGAAGCTTTCTTT. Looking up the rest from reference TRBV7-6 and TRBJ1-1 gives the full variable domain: GAGVSQSPRYKVTKRGQDVALRCDPISGHVSLYWYRQALGQGPEFLTYFNYEAQQDKSGLPNDRFSAERPEGSISTLTIQRTEQRDSAMYRCASSSGHWGSGLEAFFGQGTRLTVV.